The clone carrying this T cell receptor (beta chain) was observed once. Antigen unknown. This sample was included in a study of chemoradiotherapy in HPV16-positive cancers. Study summary: Functional T-cell assays on a couple of HPV16-positive patients' cells defined candidate HPV-specific clones and common TCR motifs. Study outcomes and limitations: Candidate HPV-specific clones and E7-related TCR motifs grew in tumor during treatment. HPV-responsive T-cell expansion during chemoradiotherapy was linked to improved recurrence-free survival in HPV16-positive patients.

This CDR3 contains 13 residues. CDR1 is SQVTM and CDR2 is ANQGSEA in the germline V gene. V was pared by 6 bases and J by 6 bases, with 4 bases of the junction left unmatched. The data were produced by immunoSEQ multiplex PCR, yet TCRdb's version contains in-frame clones alone and is incomplete. Of approximately 13,000 clones listed, around 85% are singletons. Repertoires were sampled repeatedly during chemoradiotherapy. The sample consisted of blood, taken from a patient who underwent chemoradiotherapy. The J gene is TRBJ1-4, the V gene TRBV29-1; 10 positions agree with TRBD1. This TCR came from a human donor with HPV-associated anogenital cancer. The CDR3 protein is CSVRQGAYEKLFF. The CDR3 region has the DNA TGCAGCGTACGACAGGGGGCGTATGAAAAACTGTTTTTT.